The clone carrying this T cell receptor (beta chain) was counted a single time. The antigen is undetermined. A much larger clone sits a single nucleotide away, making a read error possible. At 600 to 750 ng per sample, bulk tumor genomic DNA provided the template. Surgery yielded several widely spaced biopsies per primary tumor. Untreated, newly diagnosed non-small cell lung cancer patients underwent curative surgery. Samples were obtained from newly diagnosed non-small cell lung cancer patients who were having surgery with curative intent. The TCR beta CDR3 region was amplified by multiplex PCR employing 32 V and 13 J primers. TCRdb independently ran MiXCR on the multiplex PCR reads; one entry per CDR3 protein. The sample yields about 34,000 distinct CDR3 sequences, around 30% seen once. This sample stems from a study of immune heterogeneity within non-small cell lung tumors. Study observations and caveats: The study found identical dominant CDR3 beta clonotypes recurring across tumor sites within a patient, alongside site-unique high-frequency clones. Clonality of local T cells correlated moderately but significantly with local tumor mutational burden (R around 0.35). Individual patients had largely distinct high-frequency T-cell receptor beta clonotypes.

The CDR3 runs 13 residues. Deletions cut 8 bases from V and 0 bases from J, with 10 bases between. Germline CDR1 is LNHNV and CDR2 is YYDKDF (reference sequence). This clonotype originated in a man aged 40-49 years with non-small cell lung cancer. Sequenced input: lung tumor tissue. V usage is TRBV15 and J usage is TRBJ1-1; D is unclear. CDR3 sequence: CATRSRVNTEAFF. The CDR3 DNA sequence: TGTGCCACCCGCTCCAGAGTGAACACTGAAGCTTTCTTT.